This TCR beta chain is drawn from a study of blood T cell repertoires in COVID-19. Study-level information: The United States, Italy and Spain supplied acute and convalescent COVID-19 samples.

For this clone: At the DNA level, this CDR3 is encoded by other sequences in the same sample as well.

Cohort assignment relied on participant-reported clinical history. The CDR3 is made up of 15 amino acids. V lost 3 bases and J lost 1, with 10 bases in between. CDR1 and CDR2 (germline): MDHEN, SYDVKM. Original analysis: The authors estimated nucleated cell counts from reference gene primer amplification. Sequenced by immunoSEQ multiplex PCR; TCRdb stores in-frame clones only, minus some. The V and J calls and clone size were taken over from that table, and D and trimming were inferred from the DNA. The repertoire consists of about 150,000 clones, with 80% to 90% occurring once and the leading ten covering around 4.5%.

The source is a man aged 50 to 59 who had recovered from COVID-19. V usage is TRBV28 and J usage is TRBJ1-5, with a weak D call TRBD1 (6 bases). The sequenced sample consisted of PBMCs or T cells enriched from blood (not recorded which). The CDR3 DNA reads as TGTGCCAGCAGTTTGGAGGACAGAAGCAATCAGCCCCAGCATTTT. Its translation is CASSLEDRSNQPQHF. Full variable domain (rest looked up from reference TRBV28 and TRBJ1-5): DVKVTQSSRYLVKRTGEKVFLECVQDMDHENMFWYRQDPGLGLRLIYFSYDVKMKEKGDIPEGYSVSREKKERFSLILESASTNQTSMYLCASSLEDRSNQPQHFGDGTRLSIL.